This T cell receptor beta chain was captured in a study of blood T cells in healthy people across ages (dated by TCRdb to about 2015). Background on the whole study: In model experiments, template switching captured roughly one uniquely barcoded TCR beta cDNA molecule for every two T cells. To avoid experimental bias, donors of different ages were distributed randomly across sequencing lanes. The donors were divided into four age groups: young (average about 15 years), middle-aged (roughly 40), aged (about 62) and long-lived (82). Two additional independent replicas of 1 million unique cDNA reads from the same blood draw were analyzed for two donors (one aged 18 to 30 and one aged 80 or older). Using deep sequencing normalized with unique cDNA molecular identifiers, the study measured how TCR beta repertoire diversity changes with age. Overall study results and their limits: Because donor CMV infection status was unknown, age-related changes in expanded clonotypes were potentially confounded. Observed TCR beta diversity per million T cells fell roughly linearly with age, and a significant reduction was already apparent by age around 44. Since profiling was done on bulk unsorted PBMCs, naive and antigen-experienced compartments could not be conclusively compared. A strong correlation was found between observed TCR beta diversity and the percentage of naive T cells measured by flow cytometry. Compared with the aged group, more naive CD4+ T cells, fewer expanded clones and increased TCR diversity were shown by the long-lived group, suggesting age selection. Total diversity estimates from one million sequenced T cells were considered lower bounds and underestimates.

The library was prepared using 5' RACE. Sequencing used an Illumina HiSeq 2500. A second about 6 to 11 cycle PCR used a sample-barcoded 5' primer and a J-beta primer mix. A unique molecular identifier was introduced onto each TCR beta cDNA molecule by a template-switch 5' adaptor carrying 12 random nucleotides. Each sample yielded at least 2.5 million CDR3-containing paired-end reads. The Mint cDNA synthesis kit, primed by a TRBC-specific oligonucleotide, was used to synthesize first-strand cDNA from all RNA. After uracil-DNA glycosylase treatment, a first 18-cycle PCR used universal primers M1SS and BC2_uni_R on all cDNA. Per the original workflow: For normalization, 1 million high-quality reads, each with a distinct molecular identifier, were randomly selected from each sample. Instead of being binned into consensus sequences, reads that shared molecular identifiers were thrown out. CDR3 identification, clonotype clustering and error correction used MiTCR with a Q25 quality threshold and the strictest error-elimination algorithm. A nonparametric unseen species model with Euler transformation was used to estimate a lower bound on total TCR beta diversity. TCRdb took the public reads, trimmed them with fastp at Q25, ran MiXCR for clone calling and kept in-frame beta chains. For every CDR3 protein sequence, its rows merge into one entry that carries the most common genes and DNA. TCRdb, not the authors, supplied the V and J calls. This sample holds about 1.7 million distinct CDR3 sequences; over 25% were observed only once. The biggest ten clones account for roughly 8% of the sample.

CDR1 and CDR2 are drawn from the germline V gene: MNHEY, SVGEGT. Trimming takes 6 bases from V and 5 bases from J, and the germline ends sit 14 bases apart. Reading from cysteine to phenylalanine, the CDR3 counts 13 amino acids. Only the CDR3 DNA stays, 39 bases, in frame from base 1. This clonotype was counted between two and nine times. No antigen is known for it. Base qualities are not provided; no much larger clone lies one nucleotide away. The roughly 38 donors, aged 6 to 90 years, were systemically healthy Caucasian individuals from Russia. About 10 milliliters of peripheral blood were collected from each donor into EDTA-treated Vacutainer tubes. Ficoll-Paque density-gradient centrifugation was used to isolate PBMCs, with at least 6.5 million per sample. Trizol reagent was used to extract total RNA from PBMCs, with at least 5 micrograms per sample. For every donor, an aliquot of PBMCs went through flow cytometry to measure the percentages of naive CD45RAhigh/CD27high T cells.

The clonotype originates from a woman in her twenties or thirties in good health. Sequencing used blood. The chain is encoded by TRBV6-2 or TRBV6-3 joined to TRBJ2-7, with a tentative D gene TRBD2 over 6 matching bases. The nucleotide sequence reads as follows: TGTGCCAGCAGGAACGGGAGAGCGGACGAGCAGTACTTC. Its coded protein is CASRNGRADEQYF.